This T cell receptor beta chain appears in the sequencing data of a study of shared clonotypes between healthy human individuals. At the level of the study: The plates for each donor numbered three CD4 naive, three CD4 memory, two CD8 naive and one CD8 memory.

Repertoires were generated with immunoSEQ multiplex PCR, while TCRdb's copy carries only in-frame clones and drops some. Of fewer than 1.8 million clones detected, roughly 98.5% appear once; the ten largest clones hold roughly 0.36%. The CDR3 sequence is 15 residues long. Germline CDR1 is SGDLS and CDR2 is YYNGEE. Trimming removed 0 bases from V and 2 bases from J; junction bases left unmatched: 5. The chain uses TRBV9 and TRBJ2-7; TRBD1 matches at 7 bases. This clonotype was sampled from a man aged 25-45 years in good health. Material for sequencing was naive CD4+ T cells sorted from blood. Subset: CD45RA+ positively selected. CDR3 sequence: CASSVAGTEAYEQYF. Here the CDR3 DNA reads TGTGCCAGCAGCGTAGCGGGGACAGAAGCCTACGAGCAGTACTTC.